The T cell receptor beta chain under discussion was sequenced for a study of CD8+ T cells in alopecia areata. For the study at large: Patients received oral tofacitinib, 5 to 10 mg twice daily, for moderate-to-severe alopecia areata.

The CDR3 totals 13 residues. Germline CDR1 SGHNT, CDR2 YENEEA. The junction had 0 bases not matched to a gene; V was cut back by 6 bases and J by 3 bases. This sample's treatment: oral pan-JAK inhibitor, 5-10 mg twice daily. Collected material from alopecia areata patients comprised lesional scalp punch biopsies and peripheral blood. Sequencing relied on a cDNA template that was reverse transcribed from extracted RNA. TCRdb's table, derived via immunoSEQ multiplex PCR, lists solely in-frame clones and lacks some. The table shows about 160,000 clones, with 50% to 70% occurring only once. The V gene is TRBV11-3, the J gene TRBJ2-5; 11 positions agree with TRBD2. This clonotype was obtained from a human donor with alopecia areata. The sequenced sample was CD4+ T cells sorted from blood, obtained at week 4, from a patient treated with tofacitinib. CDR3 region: CASRLAGEETQYF. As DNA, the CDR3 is TGTGCCAGCAGACTAGCGGGGGAAGAGACCCAGTACTTC.